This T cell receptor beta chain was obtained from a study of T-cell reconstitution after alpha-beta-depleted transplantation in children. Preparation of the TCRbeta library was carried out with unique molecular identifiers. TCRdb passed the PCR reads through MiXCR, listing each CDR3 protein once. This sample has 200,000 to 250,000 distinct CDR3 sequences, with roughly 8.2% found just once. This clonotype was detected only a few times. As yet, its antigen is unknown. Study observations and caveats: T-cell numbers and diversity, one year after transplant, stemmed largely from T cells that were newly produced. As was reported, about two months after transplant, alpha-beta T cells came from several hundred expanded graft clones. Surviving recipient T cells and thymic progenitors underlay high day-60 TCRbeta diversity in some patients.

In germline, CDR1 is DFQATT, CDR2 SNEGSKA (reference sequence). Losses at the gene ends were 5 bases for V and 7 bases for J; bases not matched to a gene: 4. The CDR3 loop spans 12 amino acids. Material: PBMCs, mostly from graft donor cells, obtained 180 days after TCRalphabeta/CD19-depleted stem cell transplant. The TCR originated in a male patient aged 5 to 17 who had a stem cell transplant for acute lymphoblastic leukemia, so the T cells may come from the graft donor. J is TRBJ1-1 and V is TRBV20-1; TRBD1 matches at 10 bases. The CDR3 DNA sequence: TGCAGTGCTTCCGACAGGGGGCTTGAAGCTTTCTTT. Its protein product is CSASDRGLEAFF.